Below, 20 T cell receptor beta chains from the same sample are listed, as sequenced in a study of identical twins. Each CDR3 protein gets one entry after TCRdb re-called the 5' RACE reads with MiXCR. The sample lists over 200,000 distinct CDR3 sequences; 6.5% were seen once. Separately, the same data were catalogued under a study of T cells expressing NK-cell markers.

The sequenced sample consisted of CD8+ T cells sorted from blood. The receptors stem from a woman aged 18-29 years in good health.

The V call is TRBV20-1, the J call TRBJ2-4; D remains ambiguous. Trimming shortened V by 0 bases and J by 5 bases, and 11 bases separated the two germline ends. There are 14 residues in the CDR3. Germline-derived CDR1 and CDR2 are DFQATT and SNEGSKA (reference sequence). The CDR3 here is CSARDFFPENIQYF. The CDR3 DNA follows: TGCAGTGCTAGAGACTTTTTTCCAGAAAACATTCAGTACTTC.

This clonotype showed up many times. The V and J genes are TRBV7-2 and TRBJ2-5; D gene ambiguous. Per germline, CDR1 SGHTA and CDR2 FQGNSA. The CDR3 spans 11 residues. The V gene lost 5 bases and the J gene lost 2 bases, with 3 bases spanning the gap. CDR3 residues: CASSPQETQYF. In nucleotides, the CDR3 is TGTGCCAGCAGCCCACAAGAGACCCAGTACTTC.

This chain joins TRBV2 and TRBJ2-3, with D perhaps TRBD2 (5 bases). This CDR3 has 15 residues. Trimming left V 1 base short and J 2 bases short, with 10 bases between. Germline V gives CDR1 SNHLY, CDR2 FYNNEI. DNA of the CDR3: TGTGCCAGCAGTGAAGGGCGGGTATACACAGATACGCAGTATTTT. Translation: CASSEGRVYTDTQYF.

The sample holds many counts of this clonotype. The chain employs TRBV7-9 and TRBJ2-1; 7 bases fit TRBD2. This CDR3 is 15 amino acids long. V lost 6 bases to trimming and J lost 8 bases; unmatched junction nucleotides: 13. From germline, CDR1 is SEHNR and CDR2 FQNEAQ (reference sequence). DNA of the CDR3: TGTGCCAGCAGGGGAGGGCAGGGTATGCCGGATGAGCAGTTCTTC. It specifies CASRGGQGMPDEQFF.

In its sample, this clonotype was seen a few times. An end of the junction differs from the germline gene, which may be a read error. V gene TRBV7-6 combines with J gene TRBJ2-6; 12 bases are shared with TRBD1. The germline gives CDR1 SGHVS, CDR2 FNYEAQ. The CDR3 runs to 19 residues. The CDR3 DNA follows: TGTGCCAGCACCTTAGGAGGGACAGGGGGCGCGGGAGGGGCCAACGTCCTGACTTTC. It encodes CASTLGGTGGAGGANVLTF.

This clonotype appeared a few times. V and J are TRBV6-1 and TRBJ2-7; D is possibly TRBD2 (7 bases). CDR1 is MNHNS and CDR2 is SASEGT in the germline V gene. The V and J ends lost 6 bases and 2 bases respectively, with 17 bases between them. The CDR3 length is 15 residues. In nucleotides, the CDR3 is TGTGCCAGCAGCTCTCCGGGGGAGGGGGCCTACGAGCAGTACTTC. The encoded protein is CASSSPGEGAYEQYF.

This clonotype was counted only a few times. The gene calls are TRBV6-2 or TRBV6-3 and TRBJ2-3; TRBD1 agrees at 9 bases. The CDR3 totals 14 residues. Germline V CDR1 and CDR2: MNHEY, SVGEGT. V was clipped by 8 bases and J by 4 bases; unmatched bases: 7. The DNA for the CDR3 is TGTGCCAGCGGACAGGGGATGTGGGCAGATACGCAGTATTTT. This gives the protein CASGQGMWADTQYF.

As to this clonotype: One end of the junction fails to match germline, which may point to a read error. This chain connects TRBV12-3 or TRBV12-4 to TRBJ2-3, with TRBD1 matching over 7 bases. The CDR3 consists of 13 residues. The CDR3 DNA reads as TGTGCCAGCAGTTTTAAAGTTGGGGACAGCCGGGATTTT. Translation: CASSFKVGDSRDF.

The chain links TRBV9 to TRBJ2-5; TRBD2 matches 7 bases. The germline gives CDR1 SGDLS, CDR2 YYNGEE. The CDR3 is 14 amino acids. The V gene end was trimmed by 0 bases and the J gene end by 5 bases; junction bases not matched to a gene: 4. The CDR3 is CASSVDGGGETQYF. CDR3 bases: TGTGCCAGCAGCGTAGATGGGGGAGGGGAGACCCAGTACTTC.

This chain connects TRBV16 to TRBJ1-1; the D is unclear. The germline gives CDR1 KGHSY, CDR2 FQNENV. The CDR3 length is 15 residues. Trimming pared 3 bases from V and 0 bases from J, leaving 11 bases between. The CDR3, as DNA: TGTGCCAGCAGCCATAGTAAGGAACTGAACACTGAAGCTTTCTTT. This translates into CASSHSKELNTEAFF.

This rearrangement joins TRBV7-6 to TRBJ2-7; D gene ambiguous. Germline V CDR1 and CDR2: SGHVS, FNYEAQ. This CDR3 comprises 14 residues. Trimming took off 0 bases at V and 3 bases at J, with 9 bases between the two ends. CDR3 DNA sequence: TGTGCCAGCAGCTTAGCGGGCCTAGACTACGAGCAGTACTTC. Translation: CASSLAGLDYEQYF. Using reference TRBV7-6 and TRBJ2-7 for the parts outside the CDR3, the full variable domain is GAGVSQSPRYKVTKRGQDVALRCDPISGHVSLYWYRQALGQGPEFLTYFNYEAQQDKSGLPNDRFSAERPEGSISTLTIQRTEQRDSAMYRCASSLAGLDYEQYFGPGTRLTVT.

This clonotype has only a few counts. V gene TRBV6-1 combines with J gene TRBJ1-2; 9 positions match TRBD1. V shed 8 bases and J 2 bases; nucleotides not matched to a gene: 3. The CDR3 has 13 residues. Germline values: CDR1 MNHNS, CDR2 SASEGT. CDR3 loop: CASLGQGNYGYTF. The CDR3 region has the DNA TGTGCCAGCCTGGGACAGGGCAACTATGGCTACACCTTC.

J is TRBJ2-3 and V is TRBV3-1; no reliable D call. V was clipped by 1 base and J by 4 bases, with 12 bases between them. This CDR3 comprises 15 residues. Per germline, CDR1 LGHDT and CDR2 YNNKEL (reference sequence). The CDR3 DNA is TGTGCCAGCAGCCAAGTTGCGCGAATCCCAGATACGCAGTATTTT. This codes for CASSQVARIPDTQYF.

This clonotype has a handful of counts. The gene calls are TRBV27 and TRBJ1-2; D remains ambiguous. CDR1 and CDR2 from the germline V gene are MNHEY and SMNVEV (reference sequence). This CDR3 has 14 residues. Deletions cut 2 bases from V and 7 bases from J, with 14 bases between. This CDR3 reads CASSLIGVGSGYTF. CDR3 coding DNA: TGTGCCAGCAGTTTAATCGGGGTTGGTAGTGGCTACACCTTC.

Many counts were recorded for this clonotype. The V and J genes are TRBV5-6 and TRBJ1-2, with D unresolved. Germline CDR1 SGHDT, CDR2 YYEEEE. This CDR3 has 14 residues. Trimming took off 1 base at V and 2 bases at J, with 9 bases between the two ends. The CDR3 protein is CASSLRLPNYGYTF. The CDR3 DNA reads TGTGCCAGCAGCTTGCGGCTCCCGAACTATGGCTACACCTTC.

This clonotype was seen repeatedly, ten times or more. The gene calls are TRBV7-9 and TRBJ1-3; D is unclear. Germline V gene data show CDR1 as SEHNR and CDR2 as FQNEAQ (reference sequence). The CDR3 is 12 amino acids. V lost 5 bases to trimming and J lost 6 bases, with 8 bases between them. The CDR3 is CASSPAENTIYF. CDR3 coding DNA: TGTGCCAGCAGCCCCGCAGAAAACACCATATATTTT.

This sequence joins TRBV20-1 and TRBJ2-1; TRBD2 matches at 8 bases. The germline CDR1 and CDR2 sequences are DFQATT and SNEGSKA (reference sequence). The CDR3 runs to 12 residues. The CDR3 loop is CSPTSGYNEQFF. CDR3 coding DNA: TGCAGCCCCACTAGCGGTTACAATGAGCAGTTCTTC.

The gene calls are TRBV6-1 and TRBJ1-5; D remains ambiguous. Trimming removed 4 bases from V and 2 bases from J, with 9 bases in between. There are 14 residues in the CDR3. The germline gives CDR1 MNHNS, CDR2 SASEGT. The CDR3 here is CASSAPVGNQPQHF. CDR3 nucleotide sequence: TGTGCCAGCAGTGCCCCAGTGGGCAATCAGCCCCAGCATTTT.

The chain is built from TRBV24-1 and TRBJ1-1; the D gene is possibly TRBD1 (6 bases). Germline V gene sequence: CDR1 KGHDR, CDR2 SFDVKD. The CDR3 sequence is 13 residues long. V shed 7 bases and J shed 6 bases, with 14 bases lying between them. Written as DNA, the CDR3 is TGTGCCACCAGAGCAGGGGAAAGGTCTGAAGCTTTCTTT. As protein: CATRAGERSEAFF.

The CDR3 spells CASSTTSGVSYEQYF. In nucleotides, the CDR3 is TGTGCCAGCAGCACGACTAGCGGGGTTTCCTACGAGCAGTACTTC. The rearrangement uses TRBV27 and TRBJ2-7; TRBD2 matches 11 bases. CDR3 length equals 15 residues. Trimming removed 6 bases from V and 1 base from J; junction bases left unmatched: 5. Germline V CDR1 and CDR2: MNHEY, SMNVEV (reference sequence).